These 5 T cell receptor beta chains were sequenced from one sample in a study of cytomegalovirus exposure and HLA in healthy donors. Researchers ran the PCR with 60 Vbeta and 13 Jbeta primers. Libraries were prepared by immunoSEQ multiplex PCR; TCRdb keeps only in-frame clonotypes and omits some of them. This table holds about 180,000 clones, roughly 78% found once. The sample was PBMCs. These receptors all stem from a woman in her thirties or forties in good health and CMV-seronegative.

This clone was counted a few times. The chain uses TRBV5-1 and TRBJ1-4; D remains ambiguous. The V and J ends lost 0 bases and 5 bases respectively, with 14 bases between them. Germline lookup yields CDR1 SGHRS and CDR2 YFSETQ. This CDR3 has 16 residues. CDR3 DNA: TGCGCCAGCAGCTTGGACATAGCCGGAAGGAATGAAAAACTGTTTTTT. Its translation: CASSLDIAGRNEKLFF.

The V gene is TRBV27, the J gene TRBJ2-7; 8 bases match TRBD2. The CDR3 is made up of 18 amino acids. J was trimmed by 4 bases and V by 0 bases; bases with no gene match: 14. The germline V gene has CDR1 MNHEY and CDR2 SMNVEV (reference sequence). CDR3 sequence: CASSLSVNRGGPPYEQYF. The CDR3 DNA reads TGTGCCAGCAGTTTATCGGTTAATCGCGGGGGGCCTCCATACGAGCAGTACTTC.

This rearrangement joins TRBV10-3 to TRBJ2-7, with TRBD2 identical over 12 bases. CDR1 is ENHRY, CDR2 SYGVKD, per germline. The CDR3 covers 14 residues. V lost 5 bases and J lost 3; bases outside the gene matches: 2. CDR3 loop: CAISPSGGDYEQYF. The CDR3, as DNA: TGTGCCATCAGTCCTAGCGGGGGGGACTACGAGCAGTACTTC.

The J gene is TRBJ2-7, the V gene TRBV18, with 7 positions matching TRBD1. The trim removed 6 bases at V and 6 bases at J, leaving 5 bases unmatched. This CDR3 comprises 12 residues. Germline CDR1 and CDR2: KGHSH and LQKENI. CDR3 residues: CASSDRVGEQYF. The CDR3 DNA is TGTGCCAGCTCCGACAGGGTGGGCGAGCAGTACTTC.

This chain joins TRBV12-5 and TRBJ1-1; D not resolved. This CDR3 comprises 13 residues. Trimming took 2 bases from V and 1 from J, leaving 5 bases between them. Germline CDR1 reads LGHNT; CDR2 reads FRNRAP. Here the CDR3 reads CASGLLANTEAFF. In nucleotides, the CDR3 is TGTGCTAGTGGTTTGTTAGCGAACACTGAAGCTTTCTTT. The complete variable domain, with remaining parts taken from reference TRBV12-5 and TRBJ1-1, reads DARVTQTPRHKVTEMGQEVTMRCQPILGHNTVFWYRQTMMQGLELLAYFRNRAPLDDSGMPKDRFSAEMPDATLATLKIQPSEPRDSAVYFCASGLLANTEAFFGQGTRLTVV.